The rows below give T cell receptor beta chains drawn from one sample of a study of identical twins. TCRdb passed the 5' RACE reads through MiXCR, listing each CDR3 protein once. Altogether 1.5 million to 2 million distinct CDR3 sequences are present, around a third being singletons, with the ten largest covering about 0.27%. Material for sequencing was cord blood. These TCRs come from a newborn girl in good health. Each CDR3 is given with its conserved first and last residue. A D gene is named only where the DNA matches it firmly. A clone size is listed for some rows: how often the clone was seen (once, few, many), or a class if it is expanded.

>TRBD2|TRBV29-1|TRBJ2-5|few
CSVEDHREAQETQYF
TGCAGCGTTGAAGATCACCGGGAGGCCCAAGAGACCCAGTACTTC
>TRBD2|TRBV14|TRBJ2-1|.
CASSHGSGNLPRNEQFF
TGTGCCAGCAGCCACGGGAGCGGGAACCTCCCTCGGAATGAGCAGTTCTTC
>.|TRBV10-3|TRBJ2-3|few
CAISGGQSQGADTQYF
TGTGCCATCAGTGGAGGGCAGTCGCAGGGAGCAGATACGCAGTATTTT
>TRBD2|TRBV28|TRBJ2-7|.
CASSLFQLAGGNNEQYF
TGTGCCAGCAGTTTATTCCAACTAGCGGGAGGGAACAATGAGCAGTACTTC
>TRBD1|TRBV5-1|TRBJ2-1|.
CASSRLWDRDFNEQFF
TGCGCCAGCAGCCGACTCTGGGACAGGGATTTTAATGAGCAGTTCTTC
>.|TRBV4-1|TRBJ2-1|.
CATRDSNSNEQFF
TGCGCCACCCGGGACTCGAATTCCAATGAGCAGTTCTTC
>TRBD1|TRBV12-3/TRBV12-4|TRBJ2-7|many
CASSATGFSYEQYF
TGTGCCAGCAGTGCGACAGGGTTCTCCTACGAGCAGTACTTC
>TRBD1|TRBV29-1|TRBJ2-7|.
CSVGARGYEQYF
TGCAGCGTTGGCGCCAGGGGGTACGAGCAGTACTTC
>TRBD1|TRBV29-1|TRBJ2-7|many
CSVVGSTGGLHEQYF
TGCAGCGTTGTTGGCTCGACAGGGGGCTTACACGAGCAGTACTTC
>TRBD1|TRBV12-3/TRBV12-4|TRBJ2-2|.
CASSLDRGDTGELFF
TGTGCCAGCAGTTTAGACAGGGGGGACACCGGGGAGCTGTTTTTT
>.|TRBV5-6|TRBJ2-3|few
CASSPTMSTDTQYF
TGTGCCAGCAGCCCTACCATGAGCACAGATACGCAGTATTTT
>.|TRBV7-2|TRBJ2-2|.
CASWGPSTGELFF
TGTGCCTCGTGGGGACCCAGCACCGGGGAGCTGTTTTTT
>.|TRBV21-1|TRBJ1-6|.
CASSKKGRGNSPLHF
TGTGCCAGCAGCAAAAAGGGCAGGGGTAATTCACCCCTCCACTTT
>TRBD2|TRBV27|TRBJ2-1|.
CASSRDSGRGYNEQFF
TGTGCCAGCAGCCGCGACAGCGGGAGGGGTTACAATGAGCAGTTCTTC
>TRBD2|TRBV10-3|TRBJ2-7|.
CAISPGTRAYEQYF
TGTGCCATCAGTCCCGGGACTAGGGCCTACGAGCAGTACTTC
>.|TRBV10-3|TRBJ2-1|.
CAIEAQGPYNEQFF
TGTGCCATCGAGGCACAGGGCCCCTACAATGAGCAGTTCTTC
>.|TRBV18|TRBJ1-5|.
CASSPGGPNQPQHF
TGTGCCAGCTCACCTGGAGGCCCAAATCAGCCCCAGCATTTT
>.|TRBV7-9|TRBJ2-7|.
CASSPGLREFLSYEQYF
TGTGCCAGCAGCCCTGGGCTCAGGGAATTTTTATCCTACGAGCAGTACTTC
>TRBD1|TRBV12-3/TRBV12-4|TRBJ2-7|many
CASSLAGQVRNEQYF
TGTGCCAGCAGTTTAGCCGGACAGGTTAGGAACGAGCAGTACTTC
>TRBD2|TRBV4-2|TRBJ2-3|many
CASSARWDYSTDTQYF
TGTGCCAGCAGCGCCCGTTGGGACTATAGCACAGATACGCAGTATTTT
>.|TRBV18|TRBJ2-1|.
CASPRRGTSPYNEQFF
TGTGCCAGCCCACGTCGCGGGACCAGCCCCTACAATGAGCAGTTCTTC
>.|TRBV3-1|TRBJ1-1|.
CASSQKQGGLNTEAFF
TGTGCCAGCAGCCAAAAACAGGGTGGCCTGAACACTGAAGCTTTCTTT
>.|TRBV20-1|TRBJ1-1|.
CSARDRQTEAFF
TGCAGTGCTAGAGATCGGCAGACTGAAGCTTTCTTT
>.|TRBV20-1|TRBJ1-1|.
CSARADVQGANTEAFF
TGCAGTGCTAGGGCTGATGTACAGGGCGCGAACACTGAAGCTTTCTTT
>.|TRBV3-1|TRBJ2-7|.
CASSQGTDFYEQYF
TGTGCCAGCAGCCAAGGGACAGACTTCTACGAGCAGTACTTC
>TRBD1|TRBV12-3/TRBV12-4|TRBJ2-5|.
CASSLIGQGEQYF
TGTGCCAGCAGTTTAATAGGACAGGGTGAGCAGTACTTC
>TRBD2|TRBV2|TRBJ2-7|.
CASPKNPTRGREGYEQYF
TGTGCCAGCCCTAAAAACCCGACTCGGGGCAGGGAGGGATACGAGCAGTACTTC
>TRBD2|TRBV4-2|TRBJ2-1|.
CASSQRLADNEQFF
TGTGCCAGCAGCCAAAGGCTAGCGGACAATGAGCAGTTCTTC
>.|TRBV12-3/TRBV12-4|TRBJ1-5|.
CASGLRRIPNQPQHF
TGTGCCAGCGGTTTGCGTAGAATCCCTAATCAGCCCCAGCATTTT
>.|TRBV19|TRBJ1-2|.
CASSIARYGYTF
TGTGCCAGTAGTATTGCGCGCTATGGCTACACCTTC
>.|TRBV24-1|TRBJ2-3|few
CATSDPRDGTSTDTQYF
TGTGCCACCAGTGATCCCCGGGACGGTACTAGCACAGATACGCAGTATTTT
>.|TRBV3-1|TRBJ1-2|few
CASSHKSAPGYTF
TGTGCCAGCAGCCATAAGTCGGCCCCAGGCTACACCTTC
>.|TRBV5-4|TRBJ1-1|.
CASSLQKMGAEAFF
TGTGCCAGCAGCTTGCAAAAAATGGGGGCTGAAGCTTTCTTT
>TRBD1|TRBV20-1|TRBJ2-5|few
CSARDAGQGQETQYF
TGCAGTGCTAGAGATGCAGGACAGGGGCAAGAGACCCAGTACTTC
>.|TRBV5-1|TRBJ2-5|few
CASSFGDPAQETQYF
TGCGCCAGCAGCTTCGGTGACCCCGCCCAAGAGACCCAGTACTTC
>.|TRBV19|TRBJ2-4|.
CASSIPGPQAKNIQYF
TGTGCCAGTAGTATCCCGGGACCGCAAGCCAAAAACATTCAGTACTTC
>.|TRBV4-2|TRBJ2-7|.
CASSLNVEGVDEQYF
TGTGCCAGCAGCCTCAATGTCGAGGGGGTGGACGAGCAGTACTTC
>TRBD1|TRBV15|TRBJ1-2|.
CATSRVGDRGYGYTF
TGTGCCACCAGCAGAGTGGGGGACAGAGGCTATGGCTACACCTTC
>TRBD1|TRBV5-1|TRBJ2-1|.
CASSSRPGQVSSYNEQFF
TGCGCCAGCAGCTCTCGCCCGGGACAGGTAAGCTCCTACAATGAGCAGTTCTTC
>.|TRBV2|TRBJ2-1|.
CASSYRSGSYNEQFF
TGTGCCAGCAGTTATAGGTCAGGGTCGTACAATGAGCAGTTCTTC
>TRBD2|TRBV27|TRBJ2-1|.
CASSFRLATYNEQFF
TGTGCCAGCAGTTTCCGACTAGCCACCTACAATGAGCAGTTCTTC
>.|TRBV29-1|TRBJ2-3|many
CSVEVPAGLSTDTQYF
TGCAGCGTTGAAGTTCCTGCGGGGCTTAGCACAGATACGCAGTATTTT
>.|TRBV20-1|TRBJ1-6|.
CSARPDSSYNSPLHF
TGCAGTGCTAGGCCGGACAGCTCCTATAATTCACCCCTCCACTTT
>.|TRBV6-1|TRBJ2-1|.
CASSEAPGGNEQFF
TGTGCCAGCAGTGAAGCGCCCGGGGGCAATGAGCAGTTCTTC
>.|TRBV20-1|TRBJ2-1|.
CSARGRALLGEQFF
TGCAGTGCTAGAGGGAGGGCCCTACTCGGTGAGCAGTTCTTC
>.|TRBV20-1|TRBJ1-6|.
CSASGDVDSPLHF
TGCAGTGCTAGTGGGGATGTAGATTCACCCCTCCACTTT
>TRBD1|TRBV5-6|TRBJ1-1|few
CASRTGGGDTEAFF
TGTGCCAGCAGAACAGGGGGCGGCGACACTGAAGCTTTCTTT
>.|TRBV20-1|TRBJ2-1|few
CSARFDGPAGSYNEQFF
TGCAGTGCTAGATTTGATGGACCGGCCGGCTCCTACAATGAGCAGTTCTTC
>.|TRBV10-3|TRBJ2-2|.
CAAGSTGELFF
TGTGCGGCGGGCTCCACCGGGGAGCTGTTTTTT
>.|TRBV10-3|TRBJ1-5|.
CAVSEEYSNQPQHF
TGTGCCGTCAGTGAGGAGTATAGCAATCAGCCCCAGCATTTT
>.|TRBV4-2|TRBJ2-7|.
CASSQASSGTPYDQYF
TGTGCCAGCAGCCAAGCTTCGTCCGGGACACCATACGATCAGTACTTC
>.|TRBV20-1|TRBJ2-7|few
CSARLGGEQYF
TGCAGTGCGAGACTAGGAGGCGAGCAGTACTTC
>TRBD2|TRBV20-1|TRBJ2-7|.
CSASASGVSYVQYF
TGCAGTGCTAGCGCTAGCGGGGTATCCTACGTGCAGTACTTC
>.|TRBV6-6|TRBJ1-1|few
CASSFQSTEAFF
TGTGCCAGCAGTTTTCAGTCGACTGAAGCTTTCTTT